Presented here are 6 T cell receptor beta chains from one specimen sequenced in a study of vaccination effects on CD4 cells after COVID-19. Culture lasted 10 days before CD4+ T cell isolation. Two doses of BNT162b2 or mRNA-1273 vaccine were administered to participants. Antigens of these TCRs are unknown. Here immunoSEQ multiplex PCR was the method, and the copy in TCRdb shows in-frame clones only, minus some. This sample has about 71,000 clones, with around 80% found just once. The input for sequencing was CD4+ T cells from PBMCs cultured without peptide, taken after COVID-19 vaccination. The receptors were sampled from a human donor who received a COVID-19 vaccine.

This chain links TRBV3-1 (or the pseudogene TRBV3-2) with TRBJ2-1; 10 bases line up with TRBD2. The CDR3 length is 14 residues. Germline-derived CDR1 and CDR2 are LGHDT and YNNKEL (reference sequence). The V segment lost 6 bases and the J segment 7 bases; nucleotides outside the gene matches: 6. The CDR3 DNA is TGTGCCAGCAGATCCGAGACTAGCGGGAATGAGCAGTTCTTC. As protein: CASRSETSGNEQFF.

CDR3 protein: CASTDRAFSGANVLTF. The CDR3 bases are TGTGCCAGCACGGACAGGGCCTTCTCTGGGGCCAACGTCCTGACTTTC. V is TRBV19 and J is TRBJ2-6; TRBD1 agrees at 8 bases. With V trimmed by 9 bases and J by 0 bases, 7 bases remained unmatched. This CDR3 comprises 16 residues. Looked up from germline, CDR1 is LNHDA and CDR2 is SQIVND (reference sequence).

The chain carries TRBV28 and TRBJ1-6; D gene ambiguous. The CDR3 sequence is 14 residues long. V was pared by 6 bases and J by 3 bases, with 9 bases between. Germline CDR1 reads MDHEN; CDR2 reads SYDVKM. This CDR3 reads CASSRAGYNSPLHF. The CDR3 nucleotides read TGTGCCAGCAGCCGGGCGGGCTATAATTCACCCCTCCACTTT.

The V call is TRBV4-3, the J call TRBJ1-2; maybe TRBD1 (6 bases). Trimming took 4 bases from V and 2 from J, leaving 23 bases between them. Looked up from germline, CDR1 is LGHNA and CDR2 is YSLEER. The CDR3 is 18 residues long. CDR3 coding DNA: TGCGCCAGCAGCCCAAAATTTTCGCGGCAGGGGATGAACTATGGCTACACCTTC. This gives the protein CASSPKFSRQGMNYGYTF.

The chain is built from TRBV7-3 and TRBJ2-6; D gene unclear. CDR1 and CDR2 (germline): SGHTA, FQGTGA. The CDR3 has 15 residues. V dropped 2 bases and J dropped 2 bases, with 7 bases sitting between them. The CDR3 nucleotides read TGTGCCAGCAGCTTAGTCAAGGCTGGGGCCAACGTCCTGACTTTC. It encodes CASSLVKAGANVLTF.

This clone was detected only once. As DNA, the CDR3 is TGTGCCAGCAAGATTCCGGGACAGGGCACAGATACGCAGTATTTT. Protein sequence: CASKIPGQGTDTQYF. The chain links TRBV6-5 to TRBJ2-3, with 8 bases identical to TRBD1. Per the germline V gene, CDR1 is MNHEY and CDR2 is SVGAGI. The CDR3 covers 15 residues. V shed 7 bases and J 1 base; nucleotides not matched to a gene: 7.